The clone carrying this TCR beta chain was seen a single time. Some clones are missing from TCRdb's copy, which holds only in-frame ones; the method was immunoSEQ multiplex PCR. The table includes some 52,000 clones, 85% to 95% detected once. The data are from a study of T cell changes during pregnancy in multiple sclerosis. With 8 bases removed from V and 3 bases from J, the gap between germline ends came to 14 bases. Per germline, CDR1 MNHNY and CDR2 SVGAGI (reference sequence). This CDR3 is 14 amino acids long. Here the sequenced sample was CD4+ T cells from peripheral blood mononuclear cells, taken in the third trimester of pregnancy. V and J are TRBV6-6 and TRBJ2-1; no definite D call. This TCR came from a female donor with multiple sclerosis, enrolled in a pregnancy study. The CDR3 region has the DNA TGTGCCAGCGTCGACTTCGAAGGCTACAATGAGCAGTTCTTC. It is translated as CASVDFEGYNEQFF.